Listed here are 15 T cell receptor beta chains from one sample, sequenced in a study of cytomegalovirus exposure and HLA in healthy donors. PCR was performed using 60 Vbeta and 13 Jbeta primers. This table comes from immunoSEQ multiplex PCR, and its TCRdb copy is limited to in-frame clones, with some not included. The sample consists of about 140,000 clones, 87% of them appearing once. The sequencing input was PBMCs. The receptor set was obtained from a woman aged 25 to 39 in good health and CMV-seronegative.

The J gene is TRBJ2-5, the V gene TRBV29-1; D gene uncertain. Germline V lookup: CDR1 SQVTM, CDR2 ANQGSEA. The CDR3 covers 13 residues. Trimming pared 6 bases from V and 7 bases from J, leaving 18 bases between. Here the CDR3 DNA reads TGCAGCGTCCAGCGCGTGGGTGCTGGGACCCAGTACTTC. This encodes CSVQRVGAGTQYF.

J is TRBJ1-3 and V is TRBV4-3; 7 nucleotides agree with TRBD1. Trimming cost V 0 bases and J 5 bases; bases outside gene matches: 7. Per the germline V gene, CDR1 is LGHNA and CDR2 is YSLEER. This CDR3 region has 16 residues. As DNA, the CDR3 is TGCGCCAGCAGCCAAGATCGACAGGGAAGTAGAAACACCATATATTTT. This sequence encodes CASSQDRQGSRNTIYF.

The V gene is TRBV5-5, the J gene TRBJ2-3, with TRBD1 identical over 7 bases. CDR1 is SGHKS, CDR2 YYEKEE, per germline (reference sequence). CDR3 length: 15 amino acids. V lost 0 bases and J lost 6; bases outside the gene matches: 7. The DNA for the CDR3 is TGTGCCAGCAGCTTGGGAAGGGGGCTCTGGGATACGCAGTATTTT. Its translation is CASSLGRGLWDTQYF. Based on the CDR3 plus reference TRBV5-5 and TRBJ2-3, the full variable domain is DAGVTQSPTHLIKTRGQQVTLRCSPISGHKSVSWYQQVLGQGPQFIFQYYEKEERGRGNFPDRFSARQFPNYSSELNVNALLLGDSALYLCASSLGRGLWDTQYFGPGTRLTVL.

This clone was counted at least ten times. The chain joins TRBV7-2 to TRBJ2-3, with a weak D call TRBD2 (5 bases). The germline CDR1 and CDR2 sequences are SGHTA and FQGNSA. The germline V and J ends were trimmed by 1 base and 6 bases, with 14 bases remaining between them. This CDR3 contains 15 residues. The CDR3 loop is CASSLGSRVADTQYF. For the CDR3, the DNA is TGTGCCAGCAGCTTAGGATCCCGAGTAGCGGATACGCAGTATTTT.

CDR3 DNA sequence: TGTGCCAGCAATGGGGCTGGAGGGCCTTATAATTCACCCCTCCACTTT. It is translated as CASNGAGGPYNSPLHF. The genes are TRBV27 and TRBJ1-6; tentatively, D is TRBD1 (5 bases). The CDR3 consists of 16 residues. The V gene's germline CDR1 is MNHEY and CDR2 SMNVEV (reference sequence). The V end was cut by 7 bases, the J end by 4 bases, with 17 bases between.

CDR3 protein: CASSLGRGEQYF. The CDR3 nucleotides are TGTGCCAGCAGCTTGGGGAGGGGCGAGCAGTACTTC. This chain uses TRBV5-5 with TRBJ2-7; possible D gene TRBD2, 6 bases. Germline CDR1 SGHKS, CDR2 YYEKEE (reference sequence). V lost 0 bases and J lost 6, with 7 bases in between. The CDR3 runs 12 residues. Full variable domain (missing parts from reference TRBV5-5 and TRBJ2-7): DAGVTQSPTHLIKTRGQQVTLRCSPISGHKSVSWYQQVLGQGPQFIFQYYEKEERGRGNFPDRFSARQFPNYSSELNVNALLLGDSALYLCASSLGRGEQYFGPGTRLTVT.

This clone appeared once. V gene TRBV9 combines with J gene TRBJ2-7, with TRBD2 as a possible D gene (5 bases). CDR3 size: 13 residues. Germline V gives CDR1 SGDLS, CDR2 YYNGEE. V dropped 0 bases and J dropped 10 bases, with 14 bases sitting between them. The CDR3 sequence is CASSVEFGGFQYF. The CDR3 nucleotides read TGTGCCAGCAGCGTAGAGTTCGGAGGATTCCAGTACTTC.

The gene calls are TRBV11-2 and TRBJ2-7, with a weak D call TRBD2 (5 bases). The CDR3 extends over 14 amino acids. Germline values: CDR1 SGHAT, CDR2 FQNNGV. V lost 4 bases and J lost 1, with 11 bases in between. The CDR3 DNA is TGTGCCAGCAGCTCACACGGACTTTCCTACGAGCAGTACTTC. Translated, it gives CASSSHGLSYEQYF.

V gene TRBV5-3 combines with J gene TRBJ1-4; D remains unclear. TRBV5-3 is labeled an ORF, and its function is uncertain. The CDR3 sequence is 15 residues long. Trimming shortened V by 0 bases and J by 8 bases, and 14 bases separated the two germline ends. The CDR3 DNA reads TGTGCCAGAAGCTTGGTGTCTAGCATAGGGGAAAAACTGTTTTTT. Its translation is CARSLVSSIGEKLFF.

The CDR3 reads CASSLEGTGTSGEQFF. Written as DNA, the CDR3 is TGTGCCAGCAGCTTAGAAGGGACCGGGACTAGCGGTGAGCAGTTCTTC. The chain links TRBV7-9 to TRBJ2-1; 11 bases line up with TRBD2. Germline values: CDR1 SEHNR, CDR2 FQNEAQ (reference sequence). CDR3 length equals 16 residues. Trimming at V came to 1 base and at J to 9 bases, leaving 8 bases not matched to a gene.

The chain joins TRBV6-5 to TRBJ2-5, with 10 positions matching TRBD1. CDR3 length equals 15 residues. The V gene's germline CDR1 is MNHEY and CDR2 SVGAGI. V shed 6 bases, J shed 5 bases, and the junction held 9 bases outside the gene matches. CDR3 DNA: TGTGCCAGCAGCTCCGACAGGGGGCGCCGGGAGACCCAGTACTTC. It yields the protein CASSSDRGRRETQYF.

The chain employs TRBV4-3 and TRBJ2-7; D may be TRBD2 (6 bases). Germline loops: CDR1 LGHNA, CDR2 YSLEER. This CDR3 comprises 14 residues. The germline V and J ends were trimmed by 4 bases and 7 bases, with 17 bases remaining between them. The CDR3 DNA reads TGCGCCAGCAGCCGAGAGGCACGGGGGAATGAGCAGTACTTC. Translated, it gives CASSREARGNEQYF.

This chain connects TRBV10-3 to TRBJ2-5; TRBD2 aligns across 9 bases. Germline-derived CDR1 and CDR2 are ENHRY and SYGVKD. This CDR3 region has 14 residues. V was clipped by 7 bases and J by 9 bases; unmatched bases: 12. DNA for the CDR3: TGTGCCATCAAAAGCGGGGGGACCACCAGACCCCAGTACTTC. Residues: CAIKSGGTTRPQYF.

This chain's CDR3 is CASSKLAGVGEQYF. CDR3 sequence (DNA): TGTGCCAGCAGCAAACTAGCGGGAGTAGGGGAGCAGTACTTC. The chain combines TRBV11-2 with TRBJ2-7; TRBD2 agrees at 11 bases. The trim removed 5 bases at V and 7 bases at J, leaving 7 bases unmatched. CDR3 size: 14 residues. The germline V gene has CDR1 SGHAT and CDR2 FQNNGV. The variable domain in full, completed from reference TRBV11-2 and TRBJ2-7, reads EAGVAQSPRYKIIEKRQSVAFWCNPISGHATLYWYQQILGQGPKLLIQFQNNGVVDDSQLPKDRFSAERLKGVDSTLKIQPAKLEDSAVYLCASSKLAGVGEQYFGPGTRLTVT.

V usage is TRBV25-1 and J usage is TRBJ2-1, with D tentatively TRBD2 (5 bases). CDR1 and CDR2 from the germline V gene are MGHDK and SYGVNS. Trimming cost V 1 base and J 0 bases, with 10 bases left between them. The CDR3 totals 16 residues. CDR3 residues: CASSESKRSSYNEQFF. CDR3 DNA sequence: TGTGCCAGCAGTGAATCCAAGCGGAGCTCCTACAATGAGCAGTTCTTC.